Below, 14 T cell receptor beta chains from the same sample are listed, as sequenced in a study of blood T cell repertoires in COVID-19. Generated by immunoSEQ multiplex PCR, the TCRdb table keeps only in-frame clones and is missing some. The sample has 100,000 to 120,000 clones, about 79% seen once. The sequenced sample consisted of peripheral blood. These receptors were collected from a woman of 80 years or more with active or convalescent COVID-19.

This clone was observed a single time. The gene calls are TRBV7-9 and TRBJ2-7; tentative D call: TRBD2 (6 bases). Germline V CDR1 and CDR2: SEHNR, FQNEAQ (reference sequence). V shed 1 base and J shed 0 bases, with 10 bases lying between them. This CDR3 is 15 amino acids long. For the CDR3, the DNA is TGTGCCAGCAGCTTAGTTGGGGGAGGCTCCTACGAGCAGTACTTC. It encodes CASSLVGGGSYEQYF.

V is TRBV21-1 and J is TRBJ2-2; no DNA check was done on the table's D call, TRBD2. TRBV21-1 is a known pseudogene. CDR3 length equals 19 residues. The DNA of the CDR3 is TGTGCCAGCAGCACCGTCCGAAAGGTAGGTAGACTAAACACCGGGGAGCTGTTTTTT. It yields the protein CASSTVRKVGRLNTGELFF.

The gene calls are TRBV6-5 and TRBJ2-1, with a weak D call TRBD2 (5 bases). The CDR3 sequence is 15 residues long. Trimming shortened V by 1 base and J by 3 bases, and 10 bases separated the two germline ends. Per germline, CDR1 MNHEY and CDR2 SVGAGI. The DNA for the CDR3 is TGTGCCAGCAGTTACTACTACAGCGGCTACAATGAGCAGTTCTTC. This codes for CASSYYYSGYNEQFF.

The V and J genes are TRBV11-3 and TRBJ2-7; a possible D gene is TRBD2 (5 bases). Trimming left V 3 bases short and J 5 bases short, with 14 bases between. Germline lookup yields CDR1 SGHNT and CDR2 YENEEA. The CDR3 covers 14 residues. The DNA for the CDR3 is TGTGCCAGCAGCTTGGTAGCGAACAGCGACGAGCAGTACTTC. Its translation: CASSLVANSDEQYF.

This chain connects TRBV5-1 to TRBJ2-1, with 8 nucleotides matching TRBD2. Germline loops: CDR1 SGHRS, CDR2 YFSETQ. Unmatched junction bases numbered 6, after V lost 2 bases and J lost 2 bases. The CDR3 length is 16 residues. The CDR3 here is CASSFGGRPTYNEQFF. DNA for the CDR3: TGCGCCAGCAGCTTCGGCGGGAGGCCCACCTACAATGAGCAGTTCTTC.

This clone appeared a single time. The chain joins TRBV18 to TRBJ2-1, with TRBD2 identical over 12 bases. The CDR3 extends over 16 amino acids. Germline CDR1 KGHSH, CDR2 LQKENI. V shed 3 bases and J 2 bases; nucleotides not matched to a gene: 2. Here the CDR3 reads CASSPGLAGTYNEQFF. The CDR3 nucleotides are TGTGCCAGCTCACCCGGACTAGCGGGAACCTACAATGAGCAGTTCTTC.

This chain links TRBV3-1 (or the pseudogene TRBV3-2) with TRBJ1-5; unclear D gene. This CDR3 region has 14 residues. V lost 3 bases to trimming and J lost 3 bases, with 9 bases between them. CDR1 LGHDT and CDR2 YNNKEL come from the germline V gene (reference sequence). CDR3 in DNA: TGTGCCAGCAGCCAGGCGGGGTTCAATCAGCCCCAGCATTTT. This gives the protein CASSQAGFNQPQHF.

The chain uses TRBV27 and TRBJ1-1; D possibly corresponds to TRBD1 (6 bases). V was cut by 7 bases and J by 5 bases, with 17 bases left in between. The CDR3 consists of 14 residues. Germline V lookup: CDR1 MNHEY, CDR2 SMNVEV (reference sequence). CDR3 residues: CASTQRGTGTEAFF. CDR3 bases: TGTGCCAGCACCCAAAGGGGCACAGGGACTGAAGCTTTCTTT.

This clone was seen only a few times. The chain links TRBV13 to TRBJ1-1, with D possibly matching TRBD1 (6 bases). The germline gives CDR1 PRHDT, CDR2 FYEKMQ (reference sequence). V lost 0 bases to trimming and J lost 8 bases, with 13 bases between them. The CDR3 contains 14 residues. CDR3 sequence: CASSLGPRTAEAFF. CDR3 bases: TGTGCCAGCAGCTTAGGCCCCAGGACAGCAGAAGCTTTCTTT.

This CDR3 is CASSLLGTPGGNTIYF. CDR3 in DNA: TGCGCCAGCAGCCTACTCGGGACACCGGGGGGAAACACCATATATTTT. This chain links TRBV5-1 with TRBJ1-3; D possibly corresponds to TRBD1 (6 bases). This CDR3 is 16 amino acids long. Germline V gene sequence: CDR1 SGHRS, CDR2 YFSETQ. Trimming left V 4 bases short and J 4 bases short, with 18 bases between.

The chain combines TRBV6-1 with TRBJ2-3, with 12 bases lining up with TRBD2. Germline V gene data show CDR1 as MNHNS and CDR2 as SASEGT. V lost 3 bases, J lost 4 bases, and 11 bases stayed unmatched. The CDR3 length is 18 residues. The CDR3 DNA reads as TGTGCCAGCAGTGAGAAACTCGGACTAGCGGGAAGGGCAGATACGCAGTATTTT. Its translation is CASSEKLGLAGRADTQYF.

The chain links TRBV4-3 to TRBJ2-1; possible D gene TRBD2, 6 bases. The ends were cut back, 0 bases at V and 9 bases at J, with 15 bases in the middle. The germline V gene encodes CDR1 LGHNA and CDR2 YSLEER. This CDR3 is 15 amino acids long. CDR3 loop: CASSQDQWEAGEQFF. The DNA of the CDR3 is TGCGCCAGCAGCCAAGATCAATGGGAGGCTGGTGAGCAGTTCTTC.

This chain links TRBV29-1 with TRBJ1-4, with 8 bases aligning to TRBD1. The CDR3 runs 12 residues. From germline, CDR1 is SQVTM and CDR2 ANQGSEA. V was clipped by 7 bases and J by 8 bases; unmatched bases: 6. The CDR3 loop is CSAGQGKEKLFF. The DNA for the CDR3 is TGCAGCGCTGGACAGGGAAAAGAAAAACTGTTTTTT. Looking up the rest from reference TRBV29-1 and TRBJ1-4 gives the full variable domain: SAVISQKPSRDICQRGTSLTIQCQVDSQVTMMFWYRQQPGQSLTLIATANQGSEATYESGFVIDKFPISRPNLTFSTLTVSNMSPEDSSIYLCSAGQGKEKLFFGSGTQLSVL.

This chain uses TRBV10-3 with TRBJ1-2; 7 bases fit TRBD1. Per germline, CDR1 ENHRY and CDR2 SYGVKD. This CDR3 has 13 amino acids. V shed 2 bases, J shed 8 bases, and the junction held 5 bases outside the gene matches. CDR3 residues: CAISEVPGGGYTF. In DNA, the CDR3 is TGTGCCATCAGTGAGGTGCCAGGGGGGGGCTACACCTTC.